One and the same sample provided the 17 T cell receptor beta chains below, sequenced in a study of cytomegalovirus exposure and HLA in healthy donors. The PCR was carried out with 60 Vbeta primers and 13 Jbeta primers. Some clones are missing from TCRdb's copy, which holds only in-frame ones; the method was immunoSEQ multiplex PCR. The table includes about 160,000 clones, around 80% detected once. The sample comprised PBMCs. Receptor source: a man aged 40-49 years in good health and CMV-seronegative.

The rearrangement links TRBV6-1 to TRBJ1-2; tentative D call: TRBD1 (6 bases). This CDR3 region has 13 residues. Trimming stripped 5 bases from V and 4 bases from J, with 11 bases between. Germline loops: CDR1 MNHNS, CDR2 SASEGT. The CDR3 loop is CASSQTGFYGYTF. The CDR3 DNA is TGTGCCAGCAGTCAGACAGGCTTCTATGGCTACACCTTC.

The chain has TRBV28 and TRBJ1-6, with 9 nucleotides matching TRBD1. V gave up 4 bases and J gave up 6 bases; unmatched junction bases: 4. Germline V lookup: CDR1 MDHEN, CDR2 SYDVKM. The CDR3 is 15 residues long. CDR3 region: CASSYRGLGNSPLHF. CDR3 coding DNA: TGTGCCAGCAGTTACAGGGGGCTGGGTAATTCACCCCTCCACTTT.

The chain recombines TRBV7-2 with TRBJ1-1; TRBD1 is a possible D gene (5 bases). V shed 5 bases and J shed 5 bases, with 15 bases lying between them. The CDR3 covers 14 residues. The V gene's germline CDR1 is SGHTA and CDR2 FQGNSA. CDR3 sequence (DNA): TGTGCCAGCAGCCCAGGGATAGGGAGGACTGAAGCTTTCTTT. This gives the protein CASSPGIGRTEAFF.

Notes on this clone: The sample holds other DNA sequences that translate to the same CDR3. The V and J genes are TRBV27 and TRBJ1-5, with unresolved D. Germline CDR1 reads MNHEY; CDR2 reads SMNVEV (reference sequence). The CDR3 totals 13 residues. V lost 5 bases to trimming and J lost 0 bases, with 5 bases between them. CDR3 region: CASSTYSNQPQHF. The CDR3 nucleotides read TGTGCCAGCAGTACATATAGCAATCAGCCCCAGCATTTT.

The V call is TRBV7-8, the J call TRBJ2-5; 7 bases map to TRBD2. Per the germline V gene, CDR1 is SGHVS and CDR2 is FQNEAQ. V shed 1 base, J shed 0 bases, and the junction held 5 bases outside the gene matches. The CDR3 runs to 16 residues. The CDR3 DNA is TGTGCCAGCAGCTTAGTTAAAGCGGGGCACCAAGAGACCCAGTACTTC. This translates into CASSLVKAGHQETQYF.

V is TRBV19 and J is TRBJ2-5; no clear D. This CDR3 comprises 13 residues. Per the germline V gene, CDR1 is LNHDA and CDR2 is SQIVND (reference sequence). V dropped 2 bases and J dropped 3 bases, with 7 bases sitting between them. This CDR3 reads CASSIYGEETQYF. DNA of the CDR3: TGTGCCAGTAGTATATACGGAGAAGAGACCCAGTACTTC.

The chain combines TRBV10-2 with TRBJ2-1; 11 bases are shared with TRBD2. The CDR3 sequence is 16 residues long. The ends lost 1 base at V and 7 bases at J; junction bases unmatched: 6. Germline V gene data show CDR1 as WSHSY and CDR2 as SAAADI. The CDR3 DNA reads TGCGCCAGCAGTGAGTGGATTAGCGGGGGGGCGAATGAGCAGTTCTTC. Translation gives CASSEWISGGANEQFF.

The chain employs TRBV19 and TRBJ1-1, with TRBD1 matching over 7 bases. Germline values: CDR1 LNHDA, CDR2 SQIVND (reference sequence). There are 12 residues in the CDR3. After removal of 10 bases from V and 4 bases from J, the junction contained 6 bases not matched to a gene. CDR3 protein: CATKTGSTEAFF. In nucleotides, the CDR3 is TGTGCCACCAAGACAGGGAGCACTGAAGCTTTCTTT.

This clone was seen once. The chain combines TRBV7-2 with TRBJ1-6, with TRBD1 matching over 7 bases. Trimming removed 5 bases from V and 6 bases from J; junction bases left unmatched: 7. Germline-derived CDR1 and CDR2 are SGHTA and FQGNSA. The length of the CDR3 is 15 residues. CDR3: CASSRQGGSNSPLHF. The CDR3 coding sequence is TGTGCCAGCAGCCGACAGGGAGGAAGTAATTCACCCCTCCACTTT.

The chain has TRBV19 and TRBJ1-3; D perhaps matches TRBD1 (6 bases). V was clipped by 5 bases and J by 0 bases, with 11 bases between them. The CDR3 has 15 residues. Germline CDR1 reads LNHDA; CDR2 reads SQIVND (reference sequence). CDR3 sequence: CASSPRGASGNTIYF. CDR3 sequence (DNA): TGTGCCAGTAGTCCCCGGGGGGCCTCTGGAAACACCATATATTTT.

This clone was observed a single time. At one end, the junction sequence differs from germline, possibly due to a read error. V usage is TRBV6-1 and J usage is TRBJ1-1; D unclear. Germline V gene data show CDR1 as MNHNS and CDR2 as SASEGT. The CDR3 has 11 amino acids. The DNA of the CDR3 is TGTGCCAGCAGTGAATCTTCTGAAGCTCTCTTT. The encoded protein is CASSESSEALF.

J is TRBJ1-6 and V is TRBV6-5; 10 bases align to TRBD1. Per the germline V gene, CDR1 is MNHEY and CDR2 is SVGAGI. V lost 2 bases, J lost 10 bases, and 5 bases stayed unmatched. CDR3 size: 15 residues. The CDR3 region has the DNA TGTGCCAGCAGTTACGATGGGACAGGGGTCTCACCCCTCCACTTT. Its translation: CASSYDGTGVSPLHF.

The CDR3 DNA sequence: TGTGCCAGCAGCCAGCCTAGCGGGGGGGTTAGAAATGAGCAGTTCTTC. Translation: CASSQPSGGVRNEQFF. The genes are TRBV14 and TRBJ2-1; 12 bases fit TRBD2. V trimming: 3 bases; J trimming: 7 bases; junction bases outside the gene matches: 7. This CDR3 comprises 16 residues. CDR1 and CDR2 (germline): SGHDN, FVKESK.

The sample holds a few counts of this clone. The CDR3: CASWTGDMNTEAFF. The CDR3, as DNA: TGTGCCAGCTGGACAGGGGACATGAACACTGAAGCTTTCTTT. The rearrangement uses TRBV11-1 and TRBJ1-1, with 9 bases lining up with TRBD1. Germline values: CDR1 SGHAT, CDR2 FQDESV (reference sequence). Trimming at V came to 8 bases and at J to 0 bases, leaving 4 bases not matched to a gene. The CDR3 is 14 amino acids.

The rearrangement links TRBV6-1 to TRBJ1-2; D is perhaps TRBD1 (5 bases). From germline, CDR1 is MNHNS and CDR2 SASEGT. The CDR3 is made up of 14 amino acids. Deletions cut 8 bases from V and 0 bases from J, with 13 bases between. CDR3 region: CASVDSNSNYGYTF. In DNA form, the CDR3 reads TGTGCCAGCGTAGACAGCAACTCTAACTATGGCTACACCTTC.

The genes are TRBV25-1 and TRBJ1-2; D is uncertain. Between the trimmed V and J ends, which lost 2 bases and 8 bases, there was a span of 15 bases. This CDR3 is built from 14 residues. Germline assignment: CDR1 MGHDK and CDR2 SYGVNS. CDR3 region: CASSEQWSGSGYTF. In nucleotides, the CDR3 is TGTGCCAGCAGTGAACAGTGGTCAGGAAGCGGCTACACCTTC.

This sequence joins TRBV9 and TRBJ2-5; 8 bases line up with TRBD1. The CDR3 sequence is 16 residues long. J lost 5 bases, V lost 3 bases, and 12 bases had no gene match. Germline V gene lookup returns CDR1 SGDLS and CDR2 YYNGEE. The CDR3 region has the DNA TGTGCCAGCAGCGCGGGACAGGCAACGGTGGGGGAGACCCAGTACTTC. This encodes CASSAGQATVGETQYF.